These T cell receptor beta chains were read from a single sample in a study of blood T cell repertoires in COVID-19. The protocol was immunoSEQ multiplex PCR, while the TCRdb copy is restricted to in-frame clones and leaves out a portion. The sample yields around 280,000 clones, roughly 85% seen once. Sequenced: PBMCs or T cells enriched from blood (not recorded which). The receptor set was obtained from a woman in her 40s who had recovered from COVID-19. The CDR3 runs from the conserved cysteine through the conserved F or W. D genes are given only for firm matches. Clone size appears in some rows only: once, few, many, or a class for an expanded clone.

-,TRBJ2-7,-,TRBV4-3,CASSQAAGGMGEQYF,TGCGCCAGCAGCCAAGCGGCAGGGGGGATGGGTGAGCAGTACTTC
-,TRBJ1-2,TRBD1,TRBV7-9,CASSLAGQDGYTF,TGTGCCAGCAGCTTAGCGGGACAGGATGGCTACACCTTC
-,TRBJ1-4,-,TRBV30,CAWSGSATNEKLFF,TGTGCCTGGAGCGGGTCAGCAACTAATGAAAAACTGTTTTTT
once,TRBJ2-5,TRBD1,TRBV5-1,CASSFTFPGQGPQETQYF,TGCGCCAGCAGCTTCACCTTTCCGGGACAGGGGCCTCAAGAGACCCAGTACTTC
-,TRBJ1-2,TRBD1,TRBV19,CASSLRRDRGGYTF,TGTGCCAGTAGCCTCAGAAGGGACAGGGGCGGCTACACCTTC
-,TRBJ2-1,-,TRBV5-4,CASSRSSGSYNEQFF,TGTGCCAGCAGTCGATCTAGTGGTTCCTACAATGAGCAGTTCTTC
-,TRBJ2-1,-,TRBV24-1,CATSRETGTYNEQFF,TGTGCCACCAGTCGAGAGACAGGAACTTACAATGAGCAGTTCTTC
-,TRBJ1-6,TRBD1,TRBV27,CASRSIGTGNNSPLHF,TGTGCCAGCAGATCAATAGGGACAGGGAATAATTCACCCCTCCACTTT
-,TRBJ2-2,TRBD2,TRBV2,CASRGGTSITGELFF,TGTGCCAGCCGAGGAGGGACTAGTATCACCGGGGAGCTGTTTTTT
-,TRBJ2-1,-,TRBV28,CASRIQGHEQFF,TGTGCCAGCAGGATACAGGGCCATGAGCAGTTCTTC
-,TRBJ2-5,-,TRBV11-3,CASSADPYGGRETQYF,TGTGCCAGCAGCGCCGACCCTTACGGGGGACGAGAGACCCAGTACTTC
-,TRBJ1-6,-,TRBV28,CASRNQAFNNSPLHF,TGTGCCAGCAGAAATCAGGCTTTCAACAATTCACCCCTCCACTTT
-,TRBJ2-1,TRBD2,TRBV3-1/TRBV3-2,CASSQQTSSAHEQFF,TGTGCCAGCAGCCAACAGACTAGCTCAGCCCATGAGCAGTTCTTC
-,TRBJ2-2,-,TRBV28,CASSRTTGMGTGELFF,TGTGCCAGCAGCCGGACAACAGGGATGGGGACCGGGGAGCTGTTTTTT
-,TRBJ2-5,TRBD1,TRBV9,CASSATRGRLQETQYF,TGTGCCAGCAGCGCGACCAGGGGGAGACTCCAAGAGACCCAGTACTTC
-,TRBJ1-1,TRBD1,TRBV3-1/TRBV3-2,CASSRQQGSGAFF,TGTGCCAGCAGCCGCCAACAGGGGAGTGGGGCTTTCTTT
-,TRBJ1-1,TRBD1,TRBV18,CASSPLRQGVASGTEAFF,TGTGCCAGCTCACCATTACGACAGGGAGTAGCGTCGGGCACTGAAGCTTTCTTT
-,TRBJ2-1,TRBD2,TRBV18,CASSPNWGGTSGDNEQFF,TGTGCCAGCTCTCCCAACTGGGGCGGGACTAGCGGGGACAATGAGCAGTTCTTC
few,TRBJ1-1,-,TRBV30,CAWTGGDTEAFF,TGTGCCTGGACTGGGGGGGACACTGAAGCTTTCTTT
-,TRBJ2-3,TRBD1,TRBV6-2/TRBV6-3,CASSYSGTGGTDTQYF,TGTGCCAGCAGTTACTCCGGGACAGGGGGCACAGATACGCAGTATTTT
-,TRBJ2-5,-,TRBV23-1,CASIPPSGVEETQYF,TGCGCCAGCATACCCCCGTCCGGGGTAGAGGAGACCCAGTACTTC
-,TRBJ2-3,-,TRBV4-3,CASSQGGLGRTDTQYF,TGCGCCAGCAGCCAAGGAGGGCTAGGCCGCACAGATACGCAGTATTTT
-,TRBJ2-1,TRBD2,TRBV9,CASSVGGLAGDEQFF,TGTGCCAGCAGCGTCGGAGGACTAGCGGGAGATGAGCAGTTCTTC
-,TRBJ2-1,TRBD2,TRBV6-2/TRBV6-3,CASSGLAGIEQFF,TGTGCCAGCAGCGGACTAGCGGGAATTGAGCAGTTCTTC
-,TRBJ2-1,TRBD2,TRBV5-8,CASSKRGHNEQFF,TGTGCCAGCAGCAAGCGGGGGCATAATGAGCAGTTCTTC
-,TRBJ2-1,TRBD2,TRBV11-2,CASSLALAAFSEQFF,TGTGCCAGCAGCTTAGCACTAGCGGCCTTCTCCGAGCAGTTCTTC
-,TRBJ1-5,-,TRBV6-5,CASQGGGRNQPQHF,TGTGCCAGTCAAGGGGGGGGTCGTAATCAGCCCCAGCATTTT
-,TRBJ2-2,-,TRBV24-1,CATSGQANTGELFF,TGTGCCACCAGTGGACAGGCGAACACCGGGGAGCTGTTTTTT
once,TRBJ1-4,-,TRBV18,CASSPLQGNNEKLFF,TGTGCCAGCTCACCACTACAGGGCAATAATGAAAAACTGTTTTTT
few,TRBJ2-7,TRBD2,TRBV5-4,CASSGTSGGQYF,TGTGCCAGCAGCGGGACTAGCGGTGGGCAGTACTTC
-,TRBJ1-2,TRBD1,TRBV14,CASSQDLGTGWYGYTF,TGTGCCAGCAGCCAAGATTTAGGGACAGGGTGGTATGGCTACACCTTC
-,TRBJ2-7,-,TRBV28,CASSPRYYEQYF,TGTGCCAGCAGCCCCAGATACTACGAGCAGTACTTC
once,TRBJ2-3,TRBD1,TRBV29-1,CSAGGQGTRGSFTDTQYF,TGCAGCGCCGGGGGACAGGGAACCCGCGGGAGTTTCACAGATACGCAGTATTTT
-,TRBJ2-1,TRBD2,TRBV9,CASSAREAPPPYNEQFF,TGTGCCAGCAGCGCGCGGGAGGCTCCCCCCCCTTACAATGAGCAGTTCTTC
few,TRBJ2-1,-,TRBV24-1,CATGTQVRGYNEQFF,TGTGCCACCGGGACACAGGTTAGGGGCTACAATGAGCAGTTCTTC
few,TRBJ2-3,TRBD1,TRBV28,CASRTGTGDPDTQYF,TGTGCCAGCAGGACTGGGACAGGGGATCCAGATACGCAGTATTTT
many,TRBJ2-1,TRBD2,TRBV7-9,CASLTGLAGNEQFF,TGTGCCAGCCTCACCGGACTAGCGGGAAACGAGCAGTTCTTC